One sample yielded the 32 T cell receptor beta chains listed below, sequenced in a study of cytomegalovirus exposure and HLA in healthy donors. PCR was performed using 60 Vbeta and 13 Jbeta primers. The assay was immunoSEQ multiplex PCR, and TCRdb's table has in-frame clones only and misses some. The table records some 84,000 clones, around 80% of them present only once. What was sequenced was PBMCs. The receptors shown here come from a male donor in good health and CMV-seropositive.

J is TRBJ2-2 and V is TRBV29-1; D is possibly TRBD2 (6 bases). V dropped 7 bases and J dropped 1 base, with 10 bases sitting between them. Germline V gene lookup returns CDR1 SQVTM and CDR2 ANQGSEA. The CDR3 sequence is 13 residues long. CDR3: CSAGTVNTGELFF. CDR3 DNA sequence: TGCAGCGCGGGGACTGTGAACACCGGGGAGCTGTTTTTT.

Written as DNA, the CDR3 is TGTGCCAGCAGCTTACAGGGGGTGGAGACCCAGTACTTC. Translated, it gives CASSLQGVETQYF. The chain joins TRBV7-3 to TRBJ2-5; TRBD1 matches at 7 bases. The CDR3 sequence is 13 residues long. The germline V gene encodes CDR1 SGHTA and CDR2 FQGTGA. Losses at the gene ends were 2 bases for V and 5 bases for J; bases not matched to a gene: 2.

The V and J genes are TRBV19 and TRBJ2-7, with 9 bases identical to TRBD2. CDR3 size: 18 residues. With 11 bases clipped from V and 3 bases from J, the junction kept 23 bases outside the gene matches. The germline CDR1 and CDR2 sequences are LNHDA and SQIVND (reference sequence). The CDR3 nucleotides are TGTGCCGCCGAAAGGGAACTAGCGGGCCCACCTATATACTACGAGCAGTACTTC. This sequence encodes CAAERELAGPPIYYEQYF.

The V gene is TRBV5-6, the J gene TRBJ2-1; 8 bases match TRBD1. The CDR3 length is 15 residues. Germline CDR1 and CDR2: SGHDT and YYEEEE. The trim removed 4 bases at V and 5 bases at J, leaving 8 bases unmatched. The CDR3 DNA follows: TGTGCCAGCAGCCCAGGACAGGGTTGGGACAATGAGCAGTTCTTC. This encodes CASSPGQGWDNEQFF.

CDR3 amino acids: CASRPSGRSSYEQYF. Here the CDR3 DNA reads TGTGCCAGTAGGCCTAGCGGGAGGAGCTCCTACGAGCAGTACTTC. This sequence joins TRBV19 and TRBJ2-7; 11 bases align to TRBD2. From germline, CDR1 is LNHDA and CDR2 SQIVND (reference sequence). The CDR3 sequence is 15 residues long. J lost 0 bases, V lost 6 bases, and 4 bases had no gene match.

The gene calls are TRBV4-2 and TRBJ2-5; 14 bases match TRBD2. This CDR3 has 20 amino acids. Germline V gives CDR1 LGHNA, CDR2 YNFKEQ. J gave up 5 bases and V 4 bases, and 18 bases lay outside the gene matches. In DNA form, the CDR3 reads TGTGCCAGCAGCCCTAGCCAGTCTGGGACTAGCGGGAGACTGAGGGAGACCCAGTACTTC. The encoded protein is CASSPSQSGTSGRLRETQYF.

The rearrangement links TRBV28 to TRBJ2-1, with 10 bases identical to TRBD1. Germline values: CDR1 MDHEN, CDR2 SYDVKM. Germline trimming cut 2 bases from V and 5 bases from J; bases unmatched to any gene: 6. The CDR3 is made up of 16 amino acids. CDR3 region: CASSLIGTGDHNEQFF. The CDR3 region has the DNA TGTGCCAGCAGTTTAATTGGGACAGGGGACCACAATGAGCAGTTCTTC.

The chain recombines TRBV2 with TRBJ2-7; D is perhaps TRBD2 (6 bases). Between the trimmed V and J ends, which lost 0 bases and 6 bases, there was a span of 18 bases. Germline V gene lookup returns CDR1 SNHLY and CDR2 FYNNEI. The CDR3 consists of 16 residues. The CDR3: CASSEAPPGGGSEQYF. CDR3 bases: TGTGCCAGCAGTGAAGCGCCCCCGGGTGGGGGGAGCGAGCAGTACTTC.

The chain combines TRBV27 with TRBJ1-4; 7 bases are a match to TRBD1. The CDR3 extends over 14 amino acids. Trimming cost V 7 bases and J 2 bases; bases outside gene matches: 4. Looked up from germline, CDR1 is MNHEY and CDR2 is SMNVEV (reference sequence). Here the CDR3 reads CASTSGQTNEKLFF. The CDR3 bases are TGTGCCAGCACCTCGGGACAGACTAATGAAAAACTGTTTTTT.

This chain's CDR3 is CAISGNRQGAVAGVFYNEQFF. CDR3 nucleotides: TGTGCCATCAGTGGGAATCGACAGGGGGCGGTTGCGGGCGTGTTCTACAATGAGCAGTTCTTC. The chain couples TRBV10-3 to TRBJ2-1, with TRBD1 matching 10 bases. After removal of 4 bases from V and 3 bases from J, the junction contained 21 bases not matched to a gene. Germline V lookup: CDR1 ENHRY, CDR2 SYGVKD. CDR3 size: 21 residues.

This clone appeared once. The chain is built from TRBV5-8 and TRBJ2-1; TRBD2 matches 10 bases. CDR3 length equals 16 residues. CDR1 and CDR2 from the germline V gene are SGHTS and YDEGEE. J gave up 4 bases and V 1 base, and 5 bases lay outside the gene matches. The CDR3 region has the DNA TGTGCCAGCAGCTTGAGGGGACTAGCGCAATACAATGAGCAGTTCTTC. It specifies CASSLRGLAQYNEQFF.

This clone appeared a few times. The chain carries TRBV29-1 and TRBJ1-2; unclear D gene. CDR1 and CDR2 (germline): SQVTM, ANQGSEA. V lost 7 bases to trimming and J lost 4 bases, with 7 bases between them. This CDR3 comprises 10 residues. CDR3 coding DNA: TGCAGCGACATCGCCTATGGCTACACCTTC. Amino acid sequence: CSDIAYGYTF.

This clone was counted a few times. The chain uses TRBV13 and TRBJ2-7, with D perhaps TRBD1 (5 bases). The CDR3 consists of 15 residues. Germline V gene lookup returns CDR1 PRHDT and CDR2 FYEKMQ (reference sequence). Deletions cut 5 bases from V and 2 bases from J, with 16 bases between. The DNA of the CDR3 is TGTGCCAGCAGCCGAAAAAAAGGGGATACCTACGAGCAGTACTTC. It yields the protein CASSRKKGDTYEQYF.

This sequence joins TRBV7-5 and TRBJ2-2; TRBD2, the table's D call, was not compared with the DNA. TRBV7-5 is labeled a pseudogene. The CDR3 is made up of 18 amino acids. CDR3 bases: TGTGTCAGAAGCCTCAGACTAGCGGGAGGGCCCGACACCGGGGAGCTGTTTTTT. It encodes CVRSLRLAGGPDTGELFF.

CDR3 residues: CASRAGQVNYEQYF. The CDR3 region has the DNA TGTGCCAGCAGGGCGGGACAGGTGAACTACGAGCAGTACTTC. J is TRBJ2-7 and V is TRBV27, with 8 bases matching TRBD1. Germline-derived CDR1 and CDR2 are MNHEY and SMNVEV (reference sequence). Trimming cost V 6 bases and J 3 bases; bases outside gene matches: 7. This CDR3 contains 14 residues.

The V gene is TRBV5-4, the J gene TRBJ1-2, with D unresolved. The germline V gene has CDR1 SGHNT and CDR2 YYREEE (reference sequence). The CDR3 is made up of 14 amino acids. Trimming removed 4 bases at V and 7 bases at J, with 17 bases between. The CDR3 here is CASSPESGVRGYTF. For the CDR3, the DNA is TGTGCCAGCAGCCCCGAGTCGGGTGTCCGTGGCTACACCTTC.

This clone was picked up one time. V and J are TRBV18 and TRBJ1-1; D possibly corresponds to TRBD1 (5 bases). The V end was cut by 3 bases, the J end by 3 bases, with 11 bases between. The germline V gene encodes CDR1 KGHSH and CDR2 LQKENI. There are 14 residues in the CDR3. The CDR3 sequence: CASSPQRGDTEAFF. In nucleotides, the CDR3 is TGTGCCAGCTCACCCCAACGGGGGGACACTGAAGCTTTCTTT.

As DNA, the CDR3 is TGTGCCAGCACCCGGACCAGGGGGCTGAACTATGGCTACACCTTC. This gives the protein CASTRTRGLNYGYTF. The rearrangement joins TRBV6-6 to TRBJ1-2, with TRBD1 identical over 8 bases. In germline, CDR1 is MNHNY, CDR2 SVGAGI (reference sequence). CDR3 size: 15 residues. V lost 7 bases and J lost 2; bases outside the gene matches: 9.

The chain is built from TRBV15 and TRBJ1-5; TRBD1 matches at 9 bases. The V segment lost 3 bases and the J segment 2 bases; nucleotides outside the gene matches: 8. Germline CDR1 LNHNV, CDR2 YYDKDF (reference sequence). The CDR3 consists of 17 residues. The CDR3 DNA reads TGTGCCACCAGCAGGGACAGGGGCATTAGGGGCAATCAGCCCCAGCATTTT. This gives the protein CATSRDRGIRGNQPQHF. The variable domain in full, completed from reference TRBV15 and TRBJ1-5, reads DAMVIQNPRYQVTQFGKPVTLSCSQTLNHNVMYWYQQKSSQAPKLLFHYYDKDFNNEADTPDNFQSRRPNTSFCFLDIRSPGLGDTAMYLCATSRDRGIRGNQPQHFGDGTRLSIL.

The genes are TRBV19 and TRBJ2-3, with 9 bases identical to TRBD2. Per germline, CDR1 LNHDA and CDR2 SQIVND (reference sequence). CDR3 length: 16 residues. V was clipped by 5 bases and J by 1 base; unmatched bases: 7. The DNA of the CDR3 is TGTGCCAGTAGTCCATTAGCGGGAGAGGGCACAGATACGCAGTATTTT. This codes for CASSPLAGEGTDTQYF. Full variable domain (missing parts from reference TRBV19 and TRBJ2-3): DGGITQSPKYLFRKEGQNVTLSCEQNLNHDAMYWYRQDPGQGLRLIYYSQIVNDFQKGDIAEGYSVSREKKESFPLTVTSAQKNPTAFYLCASSPLAGEGTDTQYFGPGTRLTVL.

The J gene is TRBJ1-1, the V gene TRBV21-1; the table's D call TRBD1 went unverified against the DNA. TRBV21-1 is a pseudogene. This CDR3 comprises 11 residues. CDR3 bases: TGTGCCAGCAGAAACAGGGGGCCGCATCCTTTT. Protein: CASRNRGPHPF.

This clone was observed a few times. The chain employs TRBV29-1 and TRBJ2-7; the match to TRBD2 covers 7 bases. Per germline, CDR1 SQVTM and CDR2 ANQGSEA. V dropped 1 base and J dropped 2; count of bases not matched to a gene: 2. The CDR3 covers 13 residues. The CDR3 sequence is CSVEGAGAYEQYF. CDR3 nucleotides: TGCAGCGTTGAAGGCGCGGGAGCCTACGAGCAGTACTTC.

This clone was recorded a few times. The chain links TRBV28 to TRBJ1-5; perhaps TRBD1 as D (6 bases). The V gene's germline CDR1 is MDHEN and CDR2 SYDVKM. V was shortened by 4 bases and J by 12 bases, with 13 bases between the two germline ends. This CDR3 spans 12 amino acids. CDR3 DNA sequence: TGTGCCAGCAGTTCCGGGACAATCTTCCAGCATTTT. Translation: CASSSGTIFQHF.

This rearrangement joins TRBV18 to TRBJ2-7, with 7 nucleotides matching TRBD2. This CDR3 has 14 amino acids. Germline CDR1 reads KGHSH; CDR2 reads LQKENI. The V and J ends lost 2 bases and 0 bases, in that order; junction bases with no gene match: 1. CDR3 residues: CASSPERGSYEQYF. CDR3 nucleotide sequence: TGTGCCAGCTCACCAGAGCGGGGCTCCTACGAGCAGTACTTC.

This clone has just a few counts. In DNA form, the CDR3 reads TGTGCCTGCCAGGACAGGGTTCCCTACGAGCAGTACTTC. This encodes CACQDRVPYEQYF. The rearrangement joins TRBV30 to TRBJ2-7; 8 bases are shared with TRBD1. Germline trimming cut 6 bases from V and 2 bases from J; bases unmatched to any gene: 6. This CDR3 has 13 residues. Germline-derived CDR1 and CDR2 are GTSNPN and SVGIG (reference sequence).

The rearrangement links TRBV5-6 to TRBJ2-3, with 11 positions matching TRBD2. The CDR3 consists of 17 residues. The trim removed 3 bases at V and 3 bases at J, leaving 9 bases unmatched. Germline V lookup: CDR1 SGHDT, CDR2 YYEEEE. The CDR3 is CASSSKPGLADTDTQYF. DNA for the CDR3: TGTGCCAGCAGCTCCAAACCGGGACTAGCGGATACAGATACGCAGTATTTT.

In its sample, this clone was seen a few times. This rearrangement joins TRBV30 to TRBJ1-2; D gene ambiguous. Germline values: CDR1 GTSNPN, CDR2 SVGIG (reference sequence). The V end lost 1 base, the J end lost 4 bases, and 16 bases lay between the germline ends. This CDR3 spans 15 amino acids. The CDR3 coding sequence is TGTGCCTGGAGTGGTGGCCCAACTAGCCCCTATGGCTACACCTTC. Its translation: CAWSGGPTSPYGYTF.

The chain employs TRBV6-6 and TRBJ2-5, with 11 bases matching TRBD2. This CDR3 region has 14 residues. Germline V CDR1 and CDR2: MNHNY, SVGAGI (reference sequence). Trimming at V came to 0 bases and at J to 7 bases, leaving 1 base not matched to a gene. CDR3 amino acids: CASSYSGTSGTQYF. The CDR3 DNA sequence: TGTGCCAGCAGTTACTCCGGGACTAGCGGGACCCAGTACTTC.

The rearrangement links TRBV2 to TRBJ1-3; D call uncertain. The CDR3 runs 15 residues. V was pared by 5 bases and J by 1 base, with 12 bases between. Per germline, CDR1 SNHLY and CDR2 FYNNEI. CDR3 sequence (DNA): TGTGCCAGCAGTCGAATGCGCGGTTCTGGAAACACCATATATTTT. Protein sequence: CASSRMRGSGNTIYF. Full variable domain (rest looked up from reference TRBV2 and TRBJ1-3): EPEVTQTPSHQVTQMGQEVILRCVPISNHLYFYWYRQILGQKVEFLVSFYNNEISEKSEIFDDQFSVERPDGSNFTLKIRSTKLEDSAMYFCASSRMRGSGNTIYFGEGSWLTVV.

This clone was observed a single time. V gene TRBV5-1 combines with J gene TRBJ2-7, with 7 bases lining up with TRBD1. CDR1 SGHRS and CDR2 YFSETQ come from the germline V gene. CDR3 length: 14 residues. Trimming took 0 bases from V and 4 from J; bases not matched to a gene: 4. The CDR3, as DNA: TGCGCCAGCAGCTTGGGGGGACAGCGTTACGAGCAGTACTTC. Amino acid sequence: CASSLGGQRYEQYF.

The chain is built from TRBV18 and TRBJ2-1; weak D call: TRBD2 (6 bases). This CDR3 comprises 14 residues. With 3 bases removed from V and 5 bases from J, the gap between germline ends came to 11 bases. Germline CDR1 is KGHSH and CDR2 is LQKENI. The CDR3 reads CASSPRTGDNEQFF. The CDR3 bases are TGTGCCAGCTCACCGAGGACGGGGGACAATGAGCAGTTCTTC.

The CDR3 coding sequence is TGTGCCAGCAGCTTAGCCCCCGGGACTAGCGGGAGGGTTAGCACAGATACGCAGTATTTT. It translates to CASSLAPGTSGRVSTDTQYF. The chain is built from TRBV7-6 and TRBJ2-3; 16 nucleotides match TRBD2. With 0 bases clipped from V and 0 bases from J, the junction kept 6 bases outside the gene matches. The CDR3 has 20 amino acids. Germline V gene data show CDR1 as SGHVS and CDR2 as FNYEAQ.